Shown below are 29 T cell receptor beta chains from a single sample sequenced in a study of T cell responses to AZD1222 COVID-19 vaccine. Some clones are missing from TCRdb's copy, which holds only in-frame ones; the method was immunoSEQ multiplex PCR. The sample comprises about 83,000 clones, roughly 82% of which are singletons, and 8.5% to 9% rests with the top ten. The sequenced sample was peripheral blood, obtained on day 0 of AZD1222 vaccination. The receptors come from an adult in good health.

The CDR3 bases are TGTGCCAGCAGCGTTACTTACCATGAGCAGTTCTTC. This encodes CASSVTYHEQFF. The V call is TRBV9, the J call TRBJ2-1, with D unclear. The CDR3 covers 12 residues. Looked up from germline, CDR1 is SGDLS and CDR2 is YYNGEE. V was trimmed by 2 bases and J by 8 bases, leaving 8 bases between them.

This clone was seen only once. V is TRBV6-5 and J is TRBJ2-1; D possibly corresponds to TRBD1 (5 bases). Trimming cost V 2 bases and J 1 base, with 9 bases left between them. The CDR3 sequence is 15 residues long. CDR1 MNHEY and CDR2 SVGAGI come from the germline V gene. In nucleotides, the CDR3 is TGTGCCAGCAGTTACGCGTCAGGGTCCTACAATGAGCAGTTCTTC. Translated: CASSYASGSYNEQFF.

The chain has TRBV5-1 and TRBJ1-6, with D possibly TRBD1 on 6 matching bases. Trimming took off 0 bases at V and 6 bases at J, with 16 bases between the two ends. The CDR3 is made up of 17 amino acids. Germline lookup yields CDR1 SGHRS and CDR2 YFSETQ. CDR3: CASSLGVPQGPNSPLHF. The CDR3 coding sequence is TGCGCCAGCAGCTTGGGGGTACCACAGGGTCCTAATTCACCCCTCCACTTT.

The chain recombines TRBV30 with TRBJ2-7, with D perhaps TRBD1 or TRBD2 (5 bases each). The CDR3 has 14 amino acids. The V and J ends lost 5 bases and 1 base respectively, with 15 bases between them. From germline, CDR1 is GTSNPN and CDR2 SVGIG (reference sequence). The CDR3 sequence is CAWAHFGGSYEQYF. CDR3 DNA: TGTGCCTGGGCCCATTTTGGGGGATCCTACGAGCAGTACTTC.

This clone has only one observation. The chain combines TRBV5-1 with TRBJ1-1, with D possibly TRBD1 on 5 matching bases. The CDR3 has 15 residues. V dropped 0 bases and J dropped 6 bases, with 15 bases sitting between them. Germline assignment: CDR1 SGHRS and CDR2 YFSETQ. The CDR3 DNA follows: TGCGCCAGCAGCTTGGTTTTGGGGGATATGGCTGAAGCTTTCTTT. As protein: CASSLVLGDMAEAFF.

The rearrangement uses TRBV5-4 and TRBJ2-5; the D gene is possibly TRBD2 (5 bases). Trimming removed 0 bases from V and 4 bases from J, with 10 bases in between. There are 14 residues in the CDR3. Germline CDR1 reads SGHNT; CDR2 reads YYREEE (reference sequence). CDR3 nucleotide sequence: TGTGCCAGCAGCTTGGCCAGAGGGTCAGAGACCCAGTACTTC. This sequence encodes CASSLARGSETQYF.

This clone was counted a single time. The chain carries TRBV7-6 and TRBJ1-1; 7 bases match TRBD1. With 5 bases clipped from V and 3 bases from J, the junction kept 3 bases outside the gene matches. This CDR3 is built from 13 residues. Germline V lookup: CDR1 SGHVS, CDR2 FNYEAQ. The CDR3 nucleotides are TGTGCCAGCAGCCGCGACAGGGACACTGAAGCTTTCTTT. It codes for CASSRDRDTEAFF. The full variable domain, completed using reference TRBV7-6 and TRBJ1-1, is GAGVSQSPRYKVTKRGQDVALRCDPISGHVSLYWYRQALGQGPEFLTYFNYEAQQDKSGLPNDRFSAERPEGSISTLTIQRTEQRDSAMYRCASSRDRDTEAFFGQGTRLTVV.

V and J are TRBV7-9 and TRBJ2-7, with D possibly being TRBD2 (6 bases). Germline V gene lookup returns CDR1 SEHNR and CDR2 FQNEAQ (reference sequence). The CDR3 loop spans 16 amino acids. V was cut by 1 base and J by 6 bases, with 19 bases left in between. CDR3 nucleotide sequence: TGTGCCAGCAGCTTAGAACGGGGCAGGGAGGTATTCGAGCAGTACTTC. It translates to CASSLERGREVFEQYF.

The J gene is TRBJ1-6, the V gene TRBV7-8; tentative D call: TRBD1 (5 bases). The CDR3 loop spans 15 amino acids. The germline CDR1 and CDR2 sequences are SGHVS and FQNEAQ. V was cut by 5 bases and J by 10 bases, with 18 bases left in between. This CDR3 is CASSASRVLGSPLHF. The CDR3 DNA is TGTGCCAGCAGCGCTAGCAGGGTCCTGGGGTCACCCCTCCACTTT.

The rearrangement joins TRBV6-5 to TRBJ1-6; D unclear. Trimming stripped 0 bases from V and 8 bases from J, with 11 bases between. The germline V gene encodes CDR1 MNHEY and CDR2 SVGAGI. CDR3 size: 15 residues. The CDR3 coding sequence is TGTGCCAGCAGTTACTCGGGTCGGCAGGATTCACCCCTCCACTTT. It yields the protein CASSYSGRQDSPLHF.

The chain's CDR3 is CASSLPGQGAPLHF. CDR3 nucleotide sequence: TGTGCCAGCAGTTTGCCCGGACAGGGGGCTCCCCTCCACTTT. The chain links TRBV28 to TRBJ1-6; 11 nucleotides line up with TRBD1. V was pared by 3 bases and J by 13 bases, with 5 bases of the junction left unmatched. Germline values: CDR1 MDHEN, CDR2 SYDVKM. The CDR3 length is 14 residues.

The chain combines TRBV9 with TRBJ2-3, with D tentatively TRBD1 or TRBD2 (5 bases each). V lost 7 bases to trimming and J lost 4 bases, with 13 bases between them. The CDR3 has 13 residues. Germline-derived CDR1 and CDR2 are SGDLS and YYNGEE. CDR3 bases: TGTGCCAGCGGGGACGTCGCGGCAGATACGCAGTATTTT. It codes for CASGDVAADTQYF. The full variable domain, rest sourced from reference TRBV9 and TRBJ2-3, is DSGVTQTPKHLITATGQRVTLRCSPRSGDLSVYWYQQSLDQGLQFLIQYYNGEERAKGNILERFSAQQFPDLHSELNLSSLELGDSALYFCASGDVAADTQYFGPGTRLTVL.

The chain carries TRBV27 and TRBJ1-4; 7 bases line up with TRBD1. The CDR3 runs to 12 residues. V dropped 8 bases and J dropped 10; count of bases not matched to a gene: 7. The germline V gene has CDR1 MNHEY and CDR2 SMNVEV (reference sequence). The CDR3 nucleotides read TGTGCCAGCCGAACGGCAGGGGGAAAACTGTTTTTT. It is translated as CASRTAGGKLFF.

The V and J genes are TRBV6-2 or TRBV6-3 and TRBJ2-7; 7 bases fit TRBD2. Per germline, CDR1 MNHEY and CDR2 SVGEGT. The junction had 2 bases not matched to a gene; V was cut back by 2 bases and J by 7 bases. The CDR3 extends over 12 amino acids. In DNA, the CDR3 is TGTGCCAGCAGTTACGGGGGAGGGGAGCAGTACTTC. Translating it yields CASSYGGGEQYF.

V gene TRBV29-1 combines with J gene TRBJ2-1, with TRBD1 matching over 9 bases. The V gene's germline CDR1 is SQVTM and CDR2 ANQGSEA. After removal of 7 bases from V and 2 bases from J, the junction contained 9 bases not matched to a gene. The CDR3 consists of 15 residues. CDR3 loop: CSGSGTGSAYNEQFF. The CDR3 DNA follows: TGCAGCGGATCCGGGACAGGGTCAGCCTACAATGAGCAGTTCTTC.

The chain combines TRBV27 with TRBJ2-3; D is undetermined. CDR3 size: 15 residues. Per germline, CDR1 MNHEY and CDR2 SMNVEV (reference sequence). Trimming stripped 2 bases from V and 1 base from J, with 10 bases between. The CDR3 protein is CASSLMTGGTDTQYF. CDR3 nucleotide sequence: TGTGCCAGCAGTTTAATGACGGGTGGCACAGATACGCAGTATTTT.

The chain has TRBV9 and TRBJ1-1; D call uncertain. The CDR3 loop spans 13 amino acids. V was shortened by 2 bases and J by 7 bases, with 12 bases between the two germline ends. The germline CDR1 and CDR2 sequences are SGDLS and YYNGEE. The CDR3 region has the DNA TGTGCCAGCAGCGTGTTCGAGGGCGGTGAAGCTTTCTTT. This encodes CASSVFEGGEAFF.

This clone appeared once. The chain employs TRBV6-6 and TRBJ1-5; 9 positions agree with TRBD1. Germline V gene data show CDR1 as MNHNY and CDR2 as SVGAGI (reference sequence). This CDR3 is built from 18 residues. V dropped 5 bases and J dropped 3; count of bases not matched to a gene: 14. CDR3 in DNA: TGTGCCAGCAGTCCTACGTTCTTGACAGGGGGGAACAATCAGCCCCAGCATTTT. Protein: CASSPTFLTGGNNQPQHF.

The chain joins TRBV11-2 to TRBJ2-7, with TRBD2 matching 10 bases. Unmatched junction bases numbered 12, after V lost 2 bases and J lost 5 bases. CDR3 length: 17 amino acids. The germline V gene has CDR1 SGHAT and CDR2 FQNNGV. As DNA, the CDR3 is TGTGCCAGCAGCTTATTGGCTAGCGGGAGCCTAGTCCACGAGCAGTACTTC. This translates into CASSLLASGSLVHEQYF.

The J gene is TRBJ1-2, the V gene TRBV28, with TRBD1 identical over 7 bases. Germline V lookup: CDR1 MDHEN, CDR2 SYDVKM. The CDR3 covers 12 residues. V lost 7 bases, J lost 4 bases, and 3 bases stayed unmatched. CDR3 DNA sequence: TGTGCCAGCACCCGGGACAGCTATGGCTACACCTTC. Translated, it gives CASTRDSYGYTF.

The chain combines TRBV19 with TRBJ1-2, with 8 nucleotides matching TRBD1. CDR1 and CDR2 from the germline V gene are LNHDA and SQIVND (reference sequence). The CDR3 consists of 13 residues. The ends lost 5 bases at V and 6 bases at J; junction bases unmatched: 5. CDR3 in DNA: TGTGCCAGTAGTGCGGACAGGGCCCATGGCTACACCTTC. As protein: CASSADRAHGYTF.

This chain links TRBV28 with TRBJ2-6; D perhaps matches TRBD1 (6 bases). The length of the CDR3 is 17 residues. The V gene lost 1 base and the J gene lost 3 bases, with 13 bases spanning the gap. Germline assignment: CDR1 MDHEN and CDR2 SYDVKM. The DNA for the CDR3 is TGTGCCAGCAGTTTATCTTGGGGGCTGGTTGGGGCCAACGTCCTGACTTTC. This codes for CASSLSWGLVGANVLTF.

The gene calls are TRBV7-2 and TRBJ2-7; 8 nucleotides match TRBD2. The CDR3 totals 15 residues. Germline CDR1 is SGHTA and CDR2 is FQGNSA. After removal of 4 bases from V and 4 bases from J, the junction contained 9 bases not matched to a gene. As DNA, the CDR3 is TGTGCCAGCAGCTCAGATGATAGCGGGGATTACGAGCAGTACTTC. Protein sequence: CASSSDDSGDYEQYF.

The CDR3, as DNA: TGTGCCAGCAGCCCTTCCTGGGGCCGCGAGACCCAGTACTTC. Its protein product is CASSPSWGRETQYF. The rearrangement uses TRBV9 and TRBJ2-5, with TRBD1 as a possible D gene (5 bases). The CDR3 extends over 14 amino acids. Germline-derived CDR1 and CDR2 are SGDLS and YYNGEE. Trimming cost V 4 bases and J 5 bases, with 15 bases left between them.

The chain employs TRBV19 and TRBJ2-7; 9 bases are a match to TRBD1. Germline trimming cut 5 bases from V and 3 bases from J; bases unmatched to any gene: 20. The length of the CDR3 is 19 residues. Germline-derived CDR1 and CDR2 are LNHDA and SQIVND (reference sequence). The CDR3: CASSPPPGQGISGYYEQYF. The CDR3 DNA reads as TGTGCCAGTAGTCCCCCACCGGGACAGGGCATCTCAGGCTACTACGAGCAGTACTTC.

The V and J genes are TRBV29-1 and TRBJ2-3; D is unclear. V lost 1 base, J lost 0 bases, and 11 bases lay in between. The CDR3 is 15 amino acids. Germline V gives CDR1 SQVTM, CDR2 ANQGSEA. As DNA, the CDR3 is TGCAGCGTTGAAGGGGCGGTGACAAGCACAGATACGCAGTATTTT. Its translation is CSVEGAVTSTDTQYF.

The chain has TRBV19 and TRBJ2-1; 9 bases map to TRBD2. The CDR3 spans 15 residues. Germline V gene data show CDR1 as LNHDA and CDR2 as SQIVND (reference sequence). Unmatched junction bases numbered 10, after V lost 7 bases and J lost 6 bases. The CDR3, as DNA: TGTGCCAGTAAATCTGGGATTAGCGGGGGCAATGAGCAGTTCTTC. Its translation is CASKSGISGGNEQFF.

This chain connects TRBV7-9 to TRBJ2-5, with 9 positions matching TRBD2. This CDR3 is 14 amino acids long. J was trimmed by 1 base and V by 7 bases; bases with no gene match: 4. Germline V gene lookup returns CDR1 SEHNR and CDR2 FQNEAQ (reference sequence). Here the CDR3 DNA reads TGTGCCAGCACCAAAGCGGGGGGCCAAGAGACCCAGTACTTC. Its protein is CASTKAGGQETQYF.

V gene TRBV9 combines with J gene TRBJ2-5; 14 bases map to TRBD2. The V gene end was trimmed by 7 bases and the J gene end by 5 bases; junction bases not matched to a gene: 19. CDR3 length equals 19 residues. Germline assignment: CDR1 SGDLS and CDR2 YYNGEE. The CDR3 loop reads CASVPQQPGLAGDGETQYF. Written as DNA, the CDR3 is TGTGCCAGCGTACCGCAACAGCCGGGACTAGCGGGAGATGGGGAGACCCAGTACTTC.